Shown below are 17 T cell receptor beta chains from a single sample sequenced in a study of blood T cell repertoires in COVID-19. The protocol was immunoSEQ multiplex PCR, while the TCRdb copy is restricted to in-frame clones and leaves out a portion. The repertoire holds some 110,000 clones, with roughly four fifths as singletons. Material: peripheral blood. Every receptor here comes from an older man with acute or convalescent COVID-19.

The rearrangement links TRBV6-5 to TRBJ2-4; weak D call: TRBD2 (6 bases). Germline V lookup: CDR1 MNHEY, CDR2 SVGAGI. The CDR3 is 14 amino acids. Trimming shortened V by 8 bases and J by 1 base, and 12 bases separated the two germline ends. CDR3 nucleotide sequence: TGTGCCAGCCGGCGGGGCCTGGCCAAAAACATTCAGTACTTC. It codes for CASRRGLAKNIQYF.

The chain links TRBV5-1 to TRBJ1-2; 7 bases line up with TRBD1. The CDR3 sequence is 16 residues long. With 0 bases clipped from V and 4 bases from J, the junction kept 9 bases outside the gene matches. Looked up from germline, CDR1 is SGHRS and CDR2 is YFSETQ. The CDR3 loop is CASSLAPGQSTYGYTF. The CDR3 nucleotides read TGCGCCAGCAGCTTGGCACCGGGACAGTCTACCTATGGCTACACCTTC.

The CDR3 sequence is CATSGGAGELFF. CDR3 sequence (DNA): TGTGCCACCTCCGGCGGGGCCGGGGAGCTGTTTTTT. The chain has TRBV24-1 and TRBJ2-2; weak D call: TRBD2 (6 bases). V was pared by 9 bases and J by 6 bases, with 10 bases between. This CDR3 region has 12 residues. In germline, CDR1 is KGHDR, CDR2 SFDVKD.

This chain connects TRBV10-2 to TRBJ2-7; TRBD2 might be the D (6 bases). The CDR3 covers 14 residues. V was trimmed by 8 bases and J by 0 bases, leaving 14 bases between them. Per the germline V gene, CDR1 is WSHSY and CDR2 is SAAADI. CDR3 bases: TGCGCCAGCTGGAGCGGGTCTAGCTCCTACGAGCAGTACTTC. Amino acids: CASWSGSSSYEQYF.

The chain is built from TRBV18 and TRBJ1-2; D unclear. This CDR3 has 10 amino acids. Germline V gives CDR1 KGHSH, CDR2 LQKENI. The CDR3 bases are TGTGCGACGAGAGCGGAGGGCTACACCTTC. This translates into CATRAEGYTF.

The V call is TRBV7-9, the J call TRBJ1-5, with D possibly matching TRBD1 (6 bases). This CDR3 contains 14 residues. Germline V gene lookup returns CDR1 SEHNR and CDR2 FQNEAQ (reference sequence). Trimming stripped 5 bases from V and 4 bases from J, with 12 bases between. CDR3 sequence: CASSLTGFNQPQHF. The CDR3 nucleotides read TGTGCCAGCAGCCTAACAGGGTTTAATCAGCCCCAGCATTTT.

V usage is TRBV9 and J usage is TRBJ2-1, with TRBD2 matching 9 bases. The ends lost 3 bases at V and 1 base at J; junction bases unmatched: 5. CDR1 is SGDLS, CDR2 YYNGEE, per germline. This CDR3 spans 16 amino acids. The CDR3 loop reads CASSGPSGRSYNEQFF. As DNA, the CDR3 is TGTGCCAGCAGCGGACCCAGCGGGAGGTCCTACAATGAGCAGTTCTTC. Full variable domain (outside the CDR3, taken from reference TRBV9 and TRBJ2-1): DSGVTQTPKHLITATGQRVTLRCSPRSGDLSVYWYQQSLDQGLQFLIQYYNGEERAKGNILERFSAQQFPDLHSELNLSSLELGDSALYFCASSGPSGRSYNEQFFGPGTRLTVL.

CDR3 sequence: CASSGGTVLNTEAFF. CDR3 sequence (DNA): TGTGCCAGCAGTGGGGGGACGGTGTTGAACACTGAAGCTTTCTTT. J is TRBJ1-1 and V is TRBV27; TRBD1 might be the D (5 bases). The germline V and J ends were trimmed by 5 bases and 0 bases, with 13 bases remaining between them. CDR3 length: 15 amino acids. Per the germline V gene, CDR1 is MNHEY and CDR2 is SMNVEV (reference sequence).

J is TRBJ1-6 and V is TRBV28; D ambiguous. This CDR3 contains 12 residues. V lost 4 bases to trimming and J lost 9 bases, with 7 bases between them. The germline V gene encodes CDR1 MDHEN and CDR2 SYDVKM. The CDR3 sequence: CASSSGTSPLHF. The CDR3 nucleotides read TGTGCCAGCAGTTCGGGAACTTCACCCCTCCACTTT. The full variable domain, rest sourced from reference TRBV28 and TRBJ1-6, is DVKVTQSSRYLVKRTGEKVFLECVQDMDHENMFWYRQDPGLGLRLIYFSYDVKMKEKGDIPEGYSVSREKKERFSLILESASTNQTSMYLCASSSGTSPLHFGNGTRLTVT.

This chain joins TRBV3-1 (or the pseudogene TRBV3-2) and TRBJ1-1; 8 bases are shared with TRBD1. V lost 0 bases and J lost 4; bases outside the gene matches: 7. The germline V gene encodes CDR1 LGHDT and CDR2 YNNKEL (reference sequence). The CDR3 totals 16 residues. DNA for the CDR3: TGTGCCAGCAGCCAAGAGAGGACAGGGTGGAGCACTGAAGCTTTCTTT. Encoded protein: CASSQERTGWSTEAFF.

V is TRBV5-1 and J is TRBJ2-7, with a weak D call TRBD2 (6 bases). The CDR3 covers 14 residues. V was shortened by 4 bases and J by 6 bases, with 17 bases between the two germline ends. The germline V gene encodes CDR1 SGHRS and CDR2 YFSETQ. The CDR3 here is CASSEPGRGAEQYF. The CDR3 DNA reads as TGCGCCAGCAGCGAGCCGGGCCGCGGGGCCGAGCAGTACTTC. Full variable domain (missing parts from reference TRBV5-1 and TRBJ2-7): KAGVTQTPRYLIKTRGQQVTLSCSPISGHRSVSWYQQTPGQGLQFLFEYFSETQRNKGNFPGRFSGRQFSNSRSEMNVSTLELGDSALYLCASSEPGRGAEQYFGPGTRLTVT.

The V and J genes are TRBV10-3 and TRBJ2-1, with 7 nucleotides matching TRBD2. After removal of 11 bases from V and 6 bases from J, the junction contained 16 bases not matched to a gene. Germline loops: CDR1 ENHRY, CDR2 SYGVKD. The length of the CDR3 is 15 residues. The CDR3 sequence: CAVDTSAKGLNEQFF. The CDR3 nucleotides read TGTGCCGTCGACACTAGCGCGAAGGGGCTCAATGAGCAGTTCTTC.

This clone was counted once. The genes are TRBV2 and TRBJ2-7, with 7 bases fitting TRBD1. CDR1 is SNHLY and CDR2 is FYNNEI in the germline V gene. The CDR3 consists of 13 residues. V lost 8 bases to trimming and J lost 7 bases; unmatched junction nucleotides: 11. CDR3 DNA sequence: TGTGCCAGCTCTAGGGGGCCCGTAGAAGAGCAGTACTTC. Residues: CASSRGPVEEQYF.

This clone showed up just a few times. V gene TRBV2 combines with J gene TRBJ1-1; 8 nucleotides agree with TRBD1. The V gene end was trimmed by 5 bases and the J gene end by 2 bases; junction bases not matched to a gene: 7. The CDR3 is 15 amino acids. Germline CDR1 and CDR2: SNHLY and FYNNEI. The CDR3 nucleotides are TGTGCCAGCAGTAGAACTGGACAGGGAAACACTGAAGCTTTCTTT. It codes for CASSRTGQGNTEAFF.

CDR3 amino acids: CASRVVGGPNEQFF. CDR3 nucleotides: TGTGCCAGCAGGGTGGTGGGGGGTCCCAATGAGCAGTTCTTC. The chain uses TRBV5-6 and TRBJ2-1; TRBD2 might be the D (6 bases). Trimming shortened V by 5 bases and J by 6 bases, and 15 bases separated the two germline ends. The CDR3 consists of 14 residues. The V gene's germline CDR1 is SGHDT and CDR2 YYEEEE.

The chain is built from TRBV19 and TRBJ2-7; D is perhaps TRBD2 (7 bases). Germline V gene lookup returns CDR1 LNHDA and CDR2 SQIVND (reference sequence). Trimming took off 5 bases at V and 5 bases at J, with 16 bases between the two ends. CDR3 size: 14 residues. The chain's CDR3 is CASSEGGTIDEQYF. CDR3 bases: TGTGCCAGTAGTGAGGGGGGGACAATCGACGAGCAGTACTTC.

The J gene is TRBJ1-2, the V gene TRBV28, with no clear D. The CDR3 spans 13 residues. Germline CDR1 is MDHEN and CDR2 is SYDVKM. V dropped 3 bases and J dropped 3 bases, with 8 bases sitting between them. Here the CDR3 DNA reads TGTGCCAGCAGTTTTCTATCGGACTATGGCTACACCTTC. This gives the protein CASSFLSDYGYTF.